A selection of T cell receptor beta chains follows, all from one sample in a study of blood T cell repertoires in COVID-19. The method was immunoSEQ multiplex PCR; TCRdb's version includes in-frame clones alone and lacks a portion of them. The data show approximately 90,000 clones, about nine tenths seen once. Specimen: peripheral blood. The receptors derive from a woman aged 80 or over with acute or convalescent COVID-19. The CDR3 runs from the conserved cysteine through the conserved F or W. The D gene is left open where the match is weak. Only some rows state a clone size, as once, few, many or a class for expanded clones.

D gene: TRBD1; J gene: TRBJ2-3; clone size: NA; V gene: TRBV7-9; CDR3 protein: CASSPGTGVTDTQYF; CDR3 DNA: TGTGCCAGCAGCCCCGGGACAGGGGTTACAGATACGCAGTATTTT
D gene: TRBD2; J gene: TRBJ2-5; clone size: NA; V gene: TRBV19; CDR3 protein: CASTASGEPPQYF; CDR3 DNA: TGTGCCAGTACCGCTAGCGGGGAGCCGCCCCAGTACTTC
D gene: NA; J gene: TRBJ1-2; clone size: NA; V gene: TRBV10-3; CDR3 protein: CAITPQADYGYTF; CDR3 DNA: TGTGCCATCACCCCCCAGGCTGACTATGGCTACACCTTC
D gene: NA; J gene: TRBJ1-1; clone size: NA; V gene: TRBV4-2; CDR3 protein: CASSQDSGRGTEAFF; CDR3 DNA: TGTGCCAGCAGCCAAGATTCTGGCCGAGGAACTGAAGCTTTCTTT
D gene: NA; J gene: TRBJ2-5; clone size: NA; V gene: TRBV5-1; CDR3 protein: CASSLEGQTQETQYF; CDR3 DNA: TGCGCCAGCAGCTTGGAGGGGCAGACACAAGAGACCCAGTACTTC
D gene: NA; J gene: TRBJ2-7; clone size: few; V gene: TRBV5-6; CDR3 protein: CASTRAAGAREQYF; CDR3 DNA: TGTGCCAGCACCCGCGCGGCGGGGGCGAGGGAGCAGTACTTC
D gene: NA; J gene: TRBJ1-5; clone size: few; V gene: TRBV28; CDR3 protein: CASSQPSGRVQPQHF; CDR3 DNA: TGTGCCAGCAGCCAGCCCAGCGGACGTGTTCAGCCCCAGCATTTT
D gene: TRBD2; J gene: TRBJ2-1; clone size: NA; V gene: TRBV5-6; CDR3 protein: CASSLTGSAGGVNEQFF; CDR3 DNA: TGTGCCAGCAGCTTAACCGGATCCGCGGGAGGCGTAAATGAGCAGTTCTTC
D gene: NA; J gene: TRBJ1-1; clone size: NA; V gene: TRBV5-1; CDR3 protein: CASSLRQVQVNTEAFF; CDR3 DNA: TGCGCCAGCAGCTTGAGACAGGTTCAAGTGAACACTGAAGCTTTCTTT
D gene: NA; J gene: TRBJ2-3; clone size: NA; V gene: TRBV29-1; CDR3 protein: CSVGGRGGEDTQYF; CDR3 DNA: TGCAGCGTTGGTGGCAGGGGAGGGGAGGATACGCAGTATTTT
D gene: NA; J gene: TRBJ2-4; clone size: NA; V gene: TRBV9; CDR3 protein: CASSVATTGAKNIQYF; CDR3 DNA: TGTGCCAGCAGCGTAGCTACCACAGGGGCCAAAAACATTCAGTACTTC
D gene: TRBD1; J gene: TRBJ2-3; clone size: NA; V gene: TRBV10-3; CDR3 protein: CAISRQGAVAGTDTQYF; CDR3 DNA: TGTGCCATCAGCAGACAGGGGGCTGTGGCGGGCACAGATACGCAGTATTTT
D gene: NA; J gene: TRBJ1-1; clone size: NA; V gene: TRBV2; CDR3 protein: CASSSEGSGTEAFF; CDR3 DNA: TGTGCCAGCAGTTCGGAGGGGAGTGGCACTGAAGCTTTCTTT
D gene: NA; J gene: TRBJ1-5; clone size: NA; V gene: TRBV6-5; CDR3 protein: CASSLAGGDYQPQHF; CDR3 DNA: TGTGCCAGCAGCCTAGCTGGGGGGGATTACCAGCCCCAGCATTTT
D gene: NA; J gene: TRBJ2-3; clone size: NA; V gene: TRBV19; CDR3 protein: CASSIGGQASTDTQYF; CDR3 DNA: TGTGCCAGTAGTATAGGCGGGCAGGCTAGCACAGATACGCAGTATTTT
D gene: TRBD1; J gene: TRBJ1-1; clone size: NA; V gene: TRBV5-1; CDR3 protein: CASSDRDRVREAFF; CDR3 DNA: TGCGCCAGCAGCGACCGGGACAGGGTTAGGGAAGCTTTCTTT
D gene: NA; J gene: TRBJ1-5; clone size: NA; V gene: TRBV5-4; CDR3 protein: CASSKGKGQPQHF; CDR3 DNA: TGTGCCAGCAGCAAGGGGAAGGGTCAGCCCCAGCATTTT
D gene: NA; J gene: TRBJ1-3; clone size: NA; V gene: TRBV20-1; CDR3 protein: CSASSDSYSGNTIYF; CDR3 DNA: TGCAGTGCTAGTTCCGACAGCTACTCTGGAAACACCATATATTTT
D gene: NA; J gene: TRBJ2-7; clone size: NA; V gene: TRBV5-6; CDR3 protein: CASSGSFRLVSYEQYF; CDR3 DNA: TGTGCCAGCAGCGGCTCGTTCCGACTGGTCTCCTACGAGCAGTACTTC
D gene: TRBD1; J gene: TRBJ2-5; clone size: NA; V gene: TRBV5-1; CDR3 protein: CASSPGTGGETQYF; CDR3 DNA: TGCGCCAGCAGCCCAGGGACAGGGGGGGAGACCCAGTACTTC
D gene: NA; J gene: TRBJ2-7; clone size: NA; V gene: TRBV19; CDR3 protein: CASSIWQGSYEQYF; CDR3 DNA: TGTGCCAGTAGTATTTGGCAGGGGAGCTACGAGCAGTACTTC
D gene: TRBD2; J gene: TRBJ2-3; clone size: NA; V gene: TRBV4-1; CDR3 protein: CASSQDHGTITSTDTQYF; CDR3 DNA: TGCGCCAGCAGCCAAGATCACGGGACTATTACTAGCACAGATACGCAGTATTTT
D gene: NA; J gene: TRBJ2-1; clone size: NA; V gene: TRBV7-9; CDR3 protein: CASSLGSGWARIGNEQFF; CDR3 DNA: TGTGCCAGCAGCTTAGGATCAGGGTGGGCTAGGATTGGCAATGAGCAGTTCTTC
D gene: TRBD1; J gene: TRBJ1-2; clone size: NA; V gene: TRBV14; CDR3 protein: CASSPRQGMDYGYTF; CDR3 DNA: TGTGCCAGCAGCCCCCGACAGGGAATGGACTATGGCTACACCTTC
D gene: TRBD1; J gene: TRBJ2-7; clone size: NA; V gene: TRBV27; CDR3 protein: CASSHGGQGPYEQYF; CDR3 DNA: TGTGCCAGCAGTCACGGGGGACAGGGGCCCTACGAGCAGTACTTC
D gene: TRBD2; J gene: TRBJ2-5; clone size: NA; V gene: TRBV10-3; CDR3 protein: CATGTSGDAQETQYF; CDR3 DNA: TGTGCCACCGGGACTAGCGGGGACGCCCAAGAGACCCAGTACTTC
D gene: TRBD2; J gene: TRBJ2-6; clone size: NA; V gene: TRBV7-3; CDR3 protein: CASSQAGTSPGANVLTF; CDR3 DNA: TGTGCCAGCAGCCAAGCCGGGACTAGCCCTGGGGCCAACGTCCTGACTTTC
D gene: TRBD1; J gene: TRBJ1-2; clone size: NA; V gene: TRBV30; CDR3 protein: CAWSVGLTGQLVSGYTF; CDR3 DNA: TGTGCCTGGAGTGTAGGGTTGACGGGACAGCTCGTTTCTGGCTACACCTTC
D gene: NA; J gene: TRBJ1-1; clone size: NA; V gene: TRBV2; CDR3 protein: CASSGLMNTEAFF; CDR3 DNA: TGTGCCAGCAGTGGACTTATGAACACTGAAGCTTTCTTT
D gene: TRBD2; J gene: TRBJ2-1; clone size: NA; V gene: TRBV7-9; CDR3 protein: CASSLDGGAFNEQFF; CDR3 DNA: TGTGCCAGCAGCTTAGACGGGGGGGCCTTCAATGAGCAGTTCTTC
D gene: TRBD1; J gene: TRBJ1-4; clone size: NA; V gene: TRBV5-4; CDR3 protein: CASSSTGGYEKLFF; CDR3 DNA: TGTGCCAGCAGCTCGACAGGGGGCTATGAAAAACTGTTTTTT
D gene: TRBD1; J gene: TRBJ2-3; clone size: NA; V gene: TRBV12-5; CDR3 protein: CASGATGGETALNTDTQYF; CDR3 DNA: TGTGCTAGTGGTGCCACAGGGGGTGAAACCGCTTTAAACACAGATACGCAGTATTTT
D gene: TRBD1; J gene: TRBJ1-1; clone size: few; V gene: TRBV3-1/TRBV3-2; CDR3 protein: CASSPPETGLNTEAFF; CDR3 DNA: TGTGCCAGCAGCCCTCCCGAGACAGGGCTGAACACTGAAGCTTTCTTT